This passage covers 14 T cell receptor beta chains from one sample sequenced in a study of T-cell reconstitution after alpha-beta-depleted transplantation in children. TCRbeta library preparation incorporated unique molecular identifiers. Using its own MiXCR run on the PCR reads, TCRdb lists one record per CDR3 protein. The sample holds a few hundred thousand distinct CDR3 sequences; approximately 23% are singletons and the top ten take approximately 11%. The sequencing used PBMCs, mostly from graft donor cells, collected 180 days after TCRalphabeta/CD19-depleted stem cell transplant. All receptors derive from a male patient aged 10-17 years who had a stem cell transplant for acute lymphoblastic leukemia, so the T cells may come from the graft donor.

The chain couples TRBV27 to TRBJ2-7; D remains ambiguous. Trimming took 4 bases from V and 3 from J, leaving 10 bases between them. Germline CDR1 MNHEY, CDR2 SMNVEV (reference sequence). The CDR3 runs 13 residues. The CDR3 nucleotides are TGTGCCAGCAGTTGGACGCCGGACTACGAGCAGTACTTC. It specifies CASSWTPDYEQYF.

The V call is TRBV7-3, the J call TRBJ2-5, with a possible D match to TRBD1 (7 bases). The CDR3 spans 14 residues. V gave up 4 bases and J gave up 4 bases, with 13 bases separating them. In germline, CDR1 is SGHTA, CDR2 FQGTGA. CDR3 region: CASSWTGGGETQYF. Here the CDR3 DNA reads TGTGCCAGCAGCTGGACAGGAGGGGGAGAGACCCAGTACTTC.

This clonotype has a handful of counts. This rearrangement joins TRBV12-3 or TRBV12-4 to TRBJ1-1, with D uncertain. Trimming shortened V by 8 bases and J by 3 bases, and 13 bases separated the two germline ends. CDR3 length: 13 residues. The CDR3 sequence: CASFLLRDTEAFF. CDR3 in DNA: TGTGCCAGCTTCCTATTAAGGGACACTGAAGCTTTCTTT.

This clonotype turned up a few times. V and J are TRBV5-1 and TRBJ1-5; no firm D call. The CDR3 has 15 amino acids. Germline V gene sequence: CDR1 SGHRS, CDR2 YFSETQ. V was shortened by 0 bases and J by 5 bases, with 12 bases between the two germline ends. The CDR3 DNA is TGCGCCAGCAGCTTGGGGACCCTACGGGATCAGCCCCAGCATTTT. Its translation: CASSLGTLRDQPQHF.

CDR3 nucleotide sequence: TGCGCCAGCAGCCAAGGCGGGGGGGGCGAGGCTGAAGCTTTCTTT. This codes for CASSQGGGGEAEAFF. The rearrangement uses TRBV4-1 and TRBJ1-1, with D possibly being TRBD1 (6 bases). Trimming stripped 1 base from V and 6 bases from J, with 15 bases between. Per the germline V gene, CDR1 is MGHRA and CDR2 is YSYEKL. The CDR3 runs to 15 residues.

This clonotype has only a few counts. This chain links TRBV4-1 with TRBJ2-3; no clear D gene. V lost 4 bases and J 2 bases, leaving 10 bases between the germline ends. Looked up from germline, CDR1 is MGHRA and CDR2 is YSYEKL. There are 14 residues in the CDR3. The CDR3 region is CASSPLRFTDTQYF. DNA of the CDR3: TGCGCCAGCAGCCCACTTCGATTCACAGATACGCAGTATTTT.

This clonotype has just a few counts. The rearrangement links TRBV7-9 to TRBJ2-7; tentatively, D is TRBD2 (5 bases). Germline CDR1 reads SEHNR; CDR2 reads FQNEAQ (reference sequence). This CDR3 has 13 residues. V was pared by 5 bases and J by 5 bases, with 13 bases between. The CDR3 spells CASSRQDGDEQYF. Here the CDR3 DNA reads TGTGCCAGCAGCCGACAAGACGGGGACGAGCAGTACTTC.

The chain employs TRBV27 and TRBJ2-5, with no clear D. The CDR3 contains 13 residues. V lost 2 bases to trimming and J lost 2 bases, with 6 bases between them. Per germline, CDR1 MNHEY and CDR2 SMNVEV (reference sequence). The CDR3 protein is CASSLLGQETQYF. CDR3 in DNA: TGTGCCAGCAGTTTACTAGGTCAAGAGACCCAGTACTTC.

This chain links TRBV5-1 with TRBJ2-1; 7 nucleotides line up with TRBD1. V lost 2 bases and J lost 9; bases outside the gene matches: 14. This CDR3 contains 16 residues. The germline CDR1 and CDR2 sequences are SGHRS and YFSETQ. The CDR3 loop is CASSFRRGTAGSEQFF. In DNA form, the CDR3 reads TGCGCCAGCAGCTTTCGCCGTGGGACAGCTGGAAGTGAGCAGTTCTTC.

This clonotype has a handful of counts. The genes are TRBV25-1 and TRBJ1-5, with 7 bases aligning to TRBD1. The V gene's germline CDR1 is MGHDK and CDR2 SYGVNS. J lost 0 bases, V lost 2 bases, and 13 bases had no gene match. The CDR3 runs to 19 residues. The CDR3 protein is CASSEIGDSSLNSNQPQHF. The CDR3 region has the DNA TGTGCCAGCAGTGAAATAGGGGACAGTTCACTTAATAGCAATCAGCCCCAGCATTTT.

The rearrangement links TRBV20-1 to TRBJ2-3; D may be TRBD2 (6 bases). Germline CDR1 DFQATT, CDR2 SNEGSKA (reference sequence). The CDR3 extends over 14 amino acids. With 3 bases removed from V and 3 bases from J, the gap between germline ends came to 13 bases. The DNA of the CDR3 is TGCAGTGCTAGTCAGACGGGAGAGACAGATACGCAGTATTTT. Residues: CSASQTGETDTQYF.

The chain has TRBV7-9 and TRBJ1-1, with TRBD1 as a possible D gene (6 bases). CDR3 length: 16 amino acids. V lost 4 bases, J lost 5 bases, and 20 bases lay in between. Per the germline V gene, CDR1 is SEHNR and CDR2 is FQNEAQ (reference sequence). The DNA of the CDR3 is TGTGCCAGCAGCTCCCACGTGGGGCAGGGGCAGACTGAAGCTTTCTTT. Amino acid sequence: CASSSHVGQGQTEAFF.

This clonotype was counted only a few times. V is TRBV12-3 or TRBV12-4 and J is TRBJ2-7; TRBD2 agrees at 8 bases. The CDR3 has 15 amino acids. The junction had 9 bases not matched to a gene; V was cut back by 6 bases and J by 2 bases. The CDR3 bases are TGTGCCAGCAGCTCTGGTGATAGCGGGACCTACGAGCAGTACTTC. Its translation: CASSSGDSGTYEQYF.

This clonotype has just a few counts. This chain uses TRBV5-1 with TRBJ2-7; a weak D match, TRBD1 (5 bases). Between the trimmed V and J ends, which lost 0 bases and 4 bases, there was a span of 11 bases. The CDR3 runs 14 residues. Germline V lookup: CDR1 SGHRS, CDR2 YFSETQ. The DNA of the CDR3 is TGCGCCAGCAGCTTGGGGACAATTGATTACGAGCAGTACTTC. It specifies CASSLGTIDYEQYF.